Sequencing of this TCR beta chain was carried out in a study of monozygotic twins with inflammatory bowel disease. Study outcomes and limitations: None of the different T cell subtypes could be distinguished from one another.

Comment on this clonotype: Its antigen is still unknown.

TCRdb reanalyzed the 5' RACE reads and collapses them to one entry per CDR3 protein, without DNA. Its listing shows 150,000 to 200,000 distinct CDR3 sequences. The clonotype comes from a human donor with ulcerative colitis or Crohn's disease, or a healthy co-twin of an affected twin (not recorded which). Sequencing was done on a sample of blood.

CDR3 protein: CASSLSRNEAFF. This chain links TRBV5-1 with TRBJ1-1. Germline lookup yields CDR1 SGHRS and CDR2 YFSETQ. This CDR3 has 12 residues.